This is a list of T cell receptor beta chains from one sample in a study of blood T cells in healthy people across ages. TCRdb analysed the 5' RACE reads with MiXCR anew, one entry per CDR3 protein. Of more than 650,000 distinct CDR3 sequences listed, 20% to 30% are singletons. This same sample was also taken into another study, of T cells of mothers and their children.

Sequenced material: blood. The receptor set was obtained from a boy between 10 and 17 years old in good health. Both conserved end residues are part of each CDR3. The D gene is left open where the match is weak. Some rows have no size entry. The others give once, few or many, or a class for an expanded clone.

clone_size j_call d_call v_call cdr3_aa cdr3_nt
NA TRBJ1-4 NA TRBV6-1 CASSARGATNEKLFF TGTGCCAGCAGTGCTAGGGGAGCAACTAATGAAAAACTGTTTTTT
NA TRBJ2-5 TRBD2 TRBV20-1 CSASLAGAETQYF TGCAGTGCTTCACTAGCGGGAGCGGAGACCCAGTACTTC
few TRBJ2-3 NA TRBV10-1 CASSEGLDADTQYF TGCGCCAGCAGTGAAGGACTGGACGCAGATACGCAGTATTTT
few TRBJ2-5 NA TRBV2 CASTSAGTGGQETQYF TGTGCCAGCACCTCAGCAGGGACTGGGGGCCAAGAGACCCAGTACTTC
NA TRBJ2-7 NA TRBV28 CASSFGSGGWGAEQYF TGTGCCAGCAGTTTTGGCTCTGGGGGATGGGGGGCCGAGCAGTACTTC
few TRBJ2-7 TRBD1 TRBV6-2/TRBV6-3 CASSFKTGQGSNEQYF TGTGCCAGCAGTTTCAAGACGGGACAGGGTTCGAACGAGCAGTACTTC
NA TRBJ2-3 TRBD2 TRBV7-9 CASSLGLAASADTQYF TGTGCCAGCAGCTTAGGGCTAGCGGCCTCAGCAGATACGCAGTATTTT
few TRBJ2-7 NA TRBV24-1 CATSEPGSTYEQYF TGTGCCACCAGTGAGCCGGGGTCGACCTACGAGCAGTACTTC
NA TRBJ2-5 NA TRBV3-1 CASSPMPGRETQYF TGTGCCAGCAGCCCAATGCCGGGTCGGGAGACCCAGTACTTC
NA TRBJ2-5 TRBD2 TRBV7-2 CASSFSGGMQETQYF TGTGCCAGCAGCTTTAGCGGGGGGATGCAAGAGACCCAGTACTTC
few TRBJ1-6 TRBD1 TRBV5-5 CASSPNPGQLPNSPLHF TGTGCCAGCAGCCCCAATCCGGGACAGCTTCCGAATTCACCCCTCCACTTT
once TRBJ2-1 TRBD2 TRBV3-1 CASSPGTSAYSIYNEQFF TGTGCCAGCAGCCCCGGGACTAGCGCCTACTCGATTTACAATGAGCAGTTCTTC
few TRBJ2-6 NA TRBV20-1 CSAIFRRRVSGANVLTF TGCAGTGCTATATTCAGACGGAGGGTCTCTGGGGCCAACGTCCTGACTTTC
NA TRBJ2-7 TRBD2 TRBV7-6 CASSLAAAGIGEQYF TGTGCCAGCAGCTTAGCTGCAGCGGGGATAGGGGAGCAGTACTTC
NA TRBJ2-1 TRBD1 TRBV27 CASSSGQGNYNEQFF TGTGCCAGCAGTTCGGGACAGGGGAACTACAATGAGCAGTTCTTC
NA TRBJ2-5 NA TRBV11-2 CASSTLRGDPRRETQYF TGTGCCAGCAGCACTCTCCGAGGCGACCCTCGTCGAGAGACCCAGTACTTC
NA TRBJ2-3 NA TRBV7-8 CASSLADYTSTDTQYF TGTGCCAGCAGCTTAGCCGACTATACAAGCACAGATACGCAGTATTTT
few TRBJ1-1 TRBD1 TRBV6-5 CASTLRQGNTEAFF TGTGCCAGCACCTTAAGACAGGGGAACACTGAAGCTTTCTTT
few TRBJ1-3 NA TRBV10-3 CAIKVALSGNTIYF TGTGCCATCAAGGTGGCACTCTCTGGAAACACCATATATTTT
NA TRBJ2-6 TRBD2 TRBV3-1 CASSLLAGGLPSGANVLTF TGTGCCAGCAGCCTTCTAGCGGGGGGGCTACCCTCTGGGGCCAACGTCCTGACTTTC
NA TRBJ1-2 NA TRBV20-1 CSASGAQGYTF TGCAGTGCCTCGGGGGCTCAAGGCTACACCTTC
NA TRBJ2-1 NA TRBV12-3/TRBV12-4 CASTLGSSYKEQFF TGTGCCAGCACTTTGGGCAGCTCCTACAAAGAGCAGTTCTTC
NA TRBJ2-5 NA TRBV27 CASSPTQYQETQYF TGTGCCAGCAGTCCAACTCAGTACCAAGAGACCCAGTACTTC
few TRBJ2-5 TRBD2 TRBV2 CASGLTGLAGETQYF TGTGCCAGCGGGCTAACTGGACTAGCGGGTGAGACCCAGTACTTC
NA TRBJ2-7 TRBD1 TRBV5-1 CASSLEGAGNEQYF TGCGCCAGCAGCTTGGAGGGGGCTGGGAACGAGCAGTACTTC
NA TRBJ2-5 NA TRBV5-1 CASSLGATYQETQYF TGCGCCAGCAGCTTGGGAGCCACGTACCAAGAGACCCAGTACTTC
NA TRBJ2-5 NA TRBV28 CASGGTQYF TGTGCCAGCGGGGGGACCCAGTACTTC
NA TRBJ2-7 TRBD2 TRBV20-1 CSARTSGGPYEQYF TGCAGTGCTAGGACTAGCGGGGGCCCGTACGAGCAGTACTTC
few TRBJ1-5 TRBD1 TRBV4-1 CASSQVPYDRGGNQPQHF TGCGCCAGCAGCCAAGTCCCCTACGACAGGGGCGGCAATCAGCCCCAGCATTTT
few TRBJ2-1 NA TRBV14 CASSRDHPSYNEQFF TGTGCCAGCAGTCGAGACCACCCCTCCTACAATGAGCAGTTCTTC
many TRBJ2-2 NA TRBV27 CASSRLVEGTGELFF TGTGCCAGCAGTAGGCTGGTCGAGGGTACCGGGGAGCTGTTTTTT
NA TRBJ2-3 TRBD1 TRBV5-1 CASSLEGAAALDTQYF TGCGCCAGCAGCTTGGAGGGGGCCGCTGCGCTAGATACGCAGTATTTT
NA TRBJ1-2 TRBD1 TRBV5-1 CASSLAATGGGYGYTF TGCGCCAGCAGCTTGGCCGCGACAGGGGGCGGCTATGGCTACACCTTC
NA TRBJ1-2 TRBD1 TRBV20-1 CSAADRALYGYTF TGCAGTGCTGCCGACAGGGCCCTCTATGGCTACACCTTC
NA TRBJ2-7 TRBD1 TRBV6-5 CASSWTGALSYEQYF TGTGCCAGCAGTTGGACAGGGGCCCTCTCCTACGAGCAGTACTTC
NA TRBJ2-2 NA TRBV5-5 CASSSQLGMNTGELFF TGTGCCAGCAGTTCTCAGTTAGGGATGAACACCGGGGAGCTGTTTTTT
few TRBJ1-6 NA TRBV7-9 CASGVGGRAQGSPLHF TGTGCCAGCGGGGTAGGGGGAAGGGCCCAAGGATCACCCCTCCACTTT
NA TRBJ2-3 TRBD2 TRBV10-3 CAISGEGSEADTQYF TGTGCCATCAGTGGGGAGGGAAGCGAGGCAGATACGCAGTATTTT
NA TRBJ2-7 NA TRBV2 CASSGRGSYEQYF TGTGCCAGCAGTGGACGTGGCTCCTACGAGCAGTACTTC
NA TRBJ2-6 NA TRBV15 CATSKTKSLSSGANVLTF TGTGCCACCAGCAAGACTAAATCCCTTTCCTCTGGGGCCAACGTCCTGACTTTC
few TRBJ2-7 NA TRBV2 CASSEALGLSYEQYF TGTGCCAGCAGTGAAGCGCTCGGTCTCTCCTACGAGCAGTACTTC
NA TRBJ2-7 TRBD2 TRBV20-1 CSARKPAGGPEQYF TGCAGTGCTAGGAAGCCGGCGGGGGGCCCCGAGCAGTACTTC
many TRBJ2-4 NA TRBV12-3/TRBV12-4 CASSLRGAKNIQYF TGTGCCAGCAGTTTGCGGGGAGCCAAAAACATTCAGTACTTC
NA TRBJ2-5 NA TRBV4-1 CASSQDTGRRQYF TGCGCCAGCAGCCAAGATACGGGGCGCCGGCAGTACTTC
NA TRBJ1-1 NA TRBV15 CATSKGGNTEAFF TGTGCCACCAGCAAGGGGGGGAACACTGAAGCTTTCTTT
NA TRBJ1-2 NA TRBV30 CAGWGGSYTF TGTGCCGGCTGGGGGGGAAGCTACACCTTC